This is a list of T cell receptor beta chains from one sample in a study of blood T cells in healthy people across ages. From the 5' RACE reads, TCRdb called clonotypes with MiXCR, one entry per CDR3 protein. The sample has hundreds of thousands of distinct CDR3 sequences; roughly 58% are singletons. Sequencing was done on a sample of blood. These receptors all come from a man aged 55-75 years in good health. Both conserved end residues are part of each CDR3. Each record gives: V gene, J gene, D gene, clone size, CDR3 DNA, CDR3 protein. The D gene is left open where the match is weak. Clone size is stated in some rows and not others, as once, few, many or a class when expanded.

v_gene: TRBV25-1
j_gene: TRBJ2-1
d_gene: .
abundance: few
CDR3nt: TGTGCCAGCAGTAAAACCCGGGACAACTCCTACGAGCAGTTCTTC
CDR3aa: CASSKTRDNSYEQFF

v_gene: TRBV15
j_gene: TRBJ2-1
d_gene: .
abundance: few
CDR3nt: TGTGCCACCAGCCTCCTCGGCGGCGTGGGGAAGCAGTTCTTC
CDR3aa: CATSLLGGVGKQFF

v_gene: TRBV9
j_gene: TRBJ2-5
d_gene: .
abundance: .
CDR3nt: TGTGCCAGCAGCGGATGGGGTGGCGCGGAAGAGACCCAGTACTTC
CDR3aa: CASSGWGGAEETQYF

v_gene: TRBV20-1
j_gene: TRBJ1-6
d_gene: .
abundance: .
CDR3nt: TGCAGTGCTAGAGCGGGACTCACAAATTCACCCCTCCACTTT
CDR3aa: CSARAGLTNSPLHF

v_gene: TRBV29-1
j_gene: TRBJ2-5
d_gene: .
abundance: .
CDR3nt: TGCAGCGTGGCAGGGGGGTACCAAGAGACCCAGTACTTC
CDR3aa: CSVAGGYQETQYF

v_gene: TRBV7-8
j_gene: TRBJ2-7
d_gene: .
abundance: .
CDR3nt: TGTGCCAGCAGCTTAGTGGTCTCGAGCCCCATCTACGAGCAGTACTTC
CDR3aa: CASSLVVSSPIYEQYF

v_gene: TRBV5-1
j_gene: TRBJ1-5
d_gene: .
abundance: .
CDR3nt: TGCGCCAGCAGCCGGGGAGTCGGGGGGGATCAGCCCCAGCATTTT
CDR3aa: CASSRGVGGDQPQHF

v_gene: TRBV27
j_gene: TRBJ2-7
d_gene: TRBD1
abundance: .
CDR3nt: TGTGCCAGCAGTCCGGCGACAGGGGCCTTGGGCGAGCAGTACTTC
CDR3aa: CASSPATGALGEQYF

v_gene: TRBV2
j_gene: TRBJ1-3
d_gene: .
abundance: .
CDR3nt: TGTGCCAGCAGTGATCGGAACACCATATATTTT
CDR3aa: CASSDRNTIYF

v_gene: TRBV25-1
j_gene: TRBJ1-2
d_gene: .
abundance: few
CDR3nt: TGTGCCAGCAGTGAATCGGGGGGGGTGAGGTATGGCTACACCTTC
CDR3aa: CASSESGGVRYGYTF

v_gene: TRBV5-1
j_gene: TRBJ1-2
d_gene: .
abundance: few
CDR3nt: TGCGCCAGCAGCTTGGACGGAGTCGGGGGCTATGGCTACACCTTC
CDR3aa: CASSLDGVGGYGYTF

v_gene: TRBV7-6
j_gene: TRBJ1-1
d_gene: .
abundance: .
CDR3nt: TGTGCCAGCAGCTTCCCACAGGGTGAAGCTTTCTTT
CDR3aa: CASSFPQGEAFF

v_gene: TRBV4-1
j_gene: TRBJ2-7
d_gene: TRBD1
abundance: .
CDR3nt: TGCGCCAGCAGCCACGGACAGGGATCGGCCTACGAGCAGTACTTC
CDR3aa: CASSHGQGSAYEQYF

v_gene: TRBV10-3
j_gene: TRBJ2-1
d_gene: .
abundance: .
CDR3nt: TGTGCCATCAGTGACGGGACCCACAATGAGCAGTTCTTC
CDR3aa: CAISDGTHNEQFF

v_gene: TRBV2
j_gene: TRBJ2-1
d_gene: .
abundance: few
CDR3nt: TGTGCCAGCAGGAGACTGGGCCATGAGCAGTTCTTC
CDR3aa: CASRRLGHEQFF

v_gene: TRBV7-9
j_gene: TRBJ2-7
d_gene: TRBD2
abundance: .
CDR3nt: TGTGCCAGCAGCCCGGGACTAGAGATCCCCGAGCAGTACTTC
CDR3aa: CASSPGLEIPEQYF

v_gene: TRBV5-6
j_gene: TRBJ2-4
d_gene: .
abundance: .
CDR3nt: TGTGCCAGCAGCTTGGCCGGCGGTGGGCTAGCCAAAAACATTCAGTACTTC
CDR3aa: CASSLAGGGLAKNIQYF

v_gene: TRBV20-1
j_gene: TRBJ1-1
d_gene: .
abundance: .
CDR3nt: TGCAGTGCTACCCCACCTCGGACGGAGAACACTGAAGCTTTCTTT
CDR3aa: CSATPPRTENTEAFF

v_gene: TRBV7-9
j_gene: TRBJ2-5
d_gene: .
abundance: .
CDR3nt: TGTGCCAGCAGCCCACTGTGGGGCCAAGAGACCCAGTACTTC
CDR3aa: CASSPLWGQETQYF

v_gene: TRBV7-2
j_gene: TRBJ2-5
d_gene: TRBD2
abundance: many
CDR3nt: TGTGCCAGCAGCTTAGTCTCTAGCGGGCAAGAGACCCAGTACTTC
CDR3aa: CASSLVSSGQETQYF

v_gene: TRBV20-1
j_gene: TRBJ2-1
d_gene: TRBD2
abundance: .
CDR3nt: TGCAGTGCTAGAGTCCCGGGGGGTTACAATGAGCAGTTCTTC
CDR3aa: CSARVPGGYNEQFF

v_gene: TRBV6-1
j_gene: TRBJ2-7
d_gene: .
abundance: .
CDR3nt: TGTGCCAGCCGAAGGGGAGGCTACGAGCAGTACTTC
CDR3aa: CASRRGGYEQYF

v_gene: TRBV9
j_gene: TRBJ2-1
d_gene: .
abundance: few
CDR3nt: TGTGCCAGCAGCGTACGCGGGCGCAATGAGCAGTTCTTC
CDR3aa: CASSVRGRNEQFF

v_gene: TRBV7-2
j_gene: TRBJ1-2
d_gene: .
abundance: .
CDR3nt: TGTGCCAGCAGCTTAGCACAGGGAAGGATTTTGGGCTACACCTTC
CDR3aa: CASSLAQGRILGYTF

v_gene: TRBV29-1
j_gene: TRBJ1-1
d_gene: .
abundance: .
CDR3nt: TGCAGCACCCGGGTTACTGAAGCTTTCTTT
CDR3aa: CSTRVTEAFF

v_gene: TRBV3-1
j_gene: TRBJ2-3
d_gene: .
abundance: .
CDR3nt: TGTGCCAGCAGCCCATACCCCGATACGCAGTATTTT
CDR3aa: CASSPYPDTQYF

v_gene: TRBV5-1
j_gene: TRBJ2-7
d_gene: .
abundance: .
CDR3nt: TGCGCCAGCAGCCCGGACGTTTACTCCTACGAGCAGTACTTC
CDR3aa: CASSPDVYSYEQYF

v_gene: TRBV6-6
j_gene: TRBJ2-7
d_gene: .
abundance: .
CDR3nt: TGTGCCAGCGGAACGGGGGTTTACGAGCAGTACTTC
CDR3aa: CASGTGVYEQYF

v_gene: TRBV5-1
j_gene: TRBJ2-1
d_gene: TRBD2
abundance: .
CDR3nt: TGCGCCAGCAGTTCGACTAGCGGGAGTTGGTACAATGAGCAGTTCTTC
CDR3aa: CASSSTSGSWYNEQFF

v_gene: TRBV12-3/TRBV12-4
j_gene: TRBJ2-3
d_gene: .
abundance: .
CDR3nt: TGTGCCAGCAGTGGTGGAGTGGCCGGAGATATGCAGTATTTT
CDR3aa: CASSGGVAGDMQYF

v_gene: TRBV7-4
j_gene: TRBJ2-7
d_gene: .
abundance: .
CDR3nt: TGTGCCAGCAGCTTATCTAGCAGTACCTACGAGCAGTACTTC
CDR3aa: CASSLSSSTYEQYF

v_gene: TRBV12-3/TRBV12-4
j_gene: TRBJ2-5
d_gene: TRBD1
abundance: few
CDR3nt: TGTGCCAGCAGATGGACAGGACTCGGGGAGACCCAGTACTTC
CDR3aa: CASRWTGLGETQYF

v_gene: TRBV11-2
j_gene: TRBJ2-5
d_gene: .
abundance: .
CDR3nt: TGTGCCAGCAGCTTAACCCAGACCCAGTACTTC
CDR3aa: CASSLTQTQYF

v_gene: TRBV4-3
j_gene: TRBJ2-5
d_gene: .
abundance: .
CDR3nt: TGCGCCAGCAGCCAAGATCTTAGGGCGGCAGAGACCCAGTACTTC
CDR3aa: CASSQDLRAAETQYF

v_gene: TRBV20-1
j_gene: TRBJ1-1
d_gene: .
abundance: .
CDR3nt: TGCAGTGCTAGAGCAGCGGGTTCGCCTGAAGCTTTCTTT
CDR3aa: CSARAAGSPEAFF

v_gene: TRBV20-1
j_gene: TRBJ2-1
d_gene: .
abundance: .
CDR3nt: TGCAGTGCTAGTGTGGGGTACAATGAGCAGTTCTTC
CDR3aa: CSASVGYNEQFF

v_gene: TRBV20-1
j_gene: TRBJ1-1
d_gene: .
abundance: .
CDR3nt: TGCAGTGCTAGAGACCCAGGTGGGCAGACGAACACTGAAGCTTTCTTT
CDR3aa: CSARDPGGQTNTEAFF

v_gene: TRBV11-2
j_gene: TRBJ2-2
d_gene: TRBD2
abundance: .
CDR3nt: TGTGCCAGCAGCTTGCGGGGGGGCATAAACACCGGGGAGCTGTTTTTT
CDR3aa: CASSLRGGINTGELFF

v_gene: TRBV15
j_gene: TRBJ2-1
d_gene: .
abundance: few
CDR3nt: TGTGCCACCAGCAGTCACCTTGGGGCGGGGGCCTCCAATGAGCAGTTCTTC
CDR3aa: CATSSHLGAGASNEQFF

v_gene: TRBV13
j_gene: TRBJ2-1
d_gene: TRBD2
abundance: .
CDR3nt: TGTGCCAGCAGCCGAACGGGACTAGCGTACAATGAGCAGTTCTTC
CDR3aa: CASSRTGLAYNEQFF

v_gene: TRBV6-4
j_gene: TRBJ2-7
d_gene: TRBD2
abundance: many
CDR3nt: TGTGCCAGCAGCTCAGGACTAGCGGGTTCCTTCGAGCAGTACTTC
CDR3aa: CASSSGLAGSFEQYF

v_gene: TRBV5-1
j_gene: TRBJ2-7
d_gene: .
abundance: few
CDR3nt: TGCGCCTGCTGGGTAGGCTACGAGCAGTACTTC
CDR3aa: CACWVGYEQYF

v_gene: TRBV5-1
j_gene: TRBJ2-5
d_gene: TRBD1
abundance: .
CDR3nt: TGCGCCAGCAGCTCGGGACAGACATGGGGAAGAGAGACCCAGTACTTC
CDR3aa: CASSSGQTWGRETQYF

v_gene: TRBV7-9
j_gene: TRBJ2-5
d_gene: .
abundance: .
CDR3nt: TGTGCATCGAGGCAGTTTATGGGAGAGACCCAGTACTTC
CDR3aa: CASRQFMGETQYF

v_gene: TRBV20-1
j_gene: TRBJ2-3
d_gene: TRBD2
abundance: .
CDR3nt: TGCAGTGCTAGGGATAGCGGGGGGCAAGATACGCAGTATTTT
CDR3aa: CSARDSGGQDTQYF

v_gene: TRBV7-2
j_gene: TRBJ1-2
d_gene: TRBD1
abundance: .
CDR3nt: TGTGCCAGCAGCTTAGTGGCAGGGGGCCCAAACTATGGCTACACCTTC
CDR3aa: CASSLVAGGPNYGYTF

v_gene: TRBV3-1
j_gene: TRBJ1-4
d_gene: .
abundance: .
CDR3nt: TGTGCCAGCAGCCAAGTTCTAGGGGATGAAAAACTGTTTTTT
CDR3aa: CASSQVLGDEKLFF

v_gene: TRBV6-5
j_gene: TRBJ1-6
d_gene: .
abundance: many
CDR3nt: TGTGCCAGCAGTCCTCGGAGCTCCTATAATTCACCCCTCCACTTT
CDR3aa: CASSPRSSYNSPLHF

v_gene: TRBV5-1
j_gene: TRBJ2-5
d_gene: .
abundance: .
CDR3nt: TGCGCCAGCAGCTTGGATGGAGCGAAGCAGTACTTC
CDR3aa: CASSLDGAKQYF

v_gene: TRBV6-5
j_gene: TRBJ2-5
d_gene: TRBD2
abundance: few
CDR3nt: TGTGCCAGCAGCACCGGCGGGGGGCGGGGTGAGACCCAGTACTTC
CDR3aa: CASSTGGGRGETQYF

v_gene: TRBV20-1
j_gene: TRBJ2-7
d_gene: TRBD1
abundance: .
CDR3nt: TGCAGTGCCATGGGACAGCCTACCCTCTACGAGCAGTACTTC
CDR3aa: CSAMGQPTLYEQYF

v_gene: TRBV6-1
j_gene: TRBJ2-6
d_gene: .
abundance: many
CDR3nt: TGTGCCAGCAGTGAATCTTCCTCTGGGGCCAACGTCCTGACTTTC
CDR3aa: CASSESSSGANVLTF

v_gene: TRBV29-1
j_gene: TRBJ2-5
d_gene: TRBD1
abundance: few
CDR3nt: TGCAGCGTAGCGACCGGGACAGGCTCAAAGCAGTACTTC
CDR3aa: CSVATGTGSKQYF

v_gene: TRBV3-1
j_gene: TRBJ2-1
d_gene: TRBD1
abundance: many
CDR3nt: TGTGCCAGCAGCCGACAGGGGGTTATTGAGCAGTTCTTC
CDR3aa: CASSRQGVIEQFF

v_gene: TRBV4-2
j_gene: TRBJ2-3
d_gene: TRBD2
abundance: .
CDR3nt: TGTGCCAGCAGCCAAAGGACTAGCGGGAGGGCAGATACGCAGTATTTT
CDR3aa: CASSQRTSGRADTQYF